This section outlines one T cell receptor beta chain sequence together with its context. Its specificity is not known. This record comes from a study of regulatory T cells in long-lasting Graves disease. Broader study findings: Analyses excluded thyroid tissue, covering peripheral blood alone.

The time point denotes: newly diagnosed GD, antithyroid drugs for less than 3 months. From RNA extracted from PBMCs, the TCR library was made. Germline V CDR1 and CDR2: KGHDR, SFDVKD. V shed 9 bases and J shed 6 bases, with 23 bases lying between them. The CDR3 covers 15 residues. According to the study, TCR beta libraries were built with iRepertoire HTBI primers and CDR3-region Arm-PCR. TCRdb independently ran MiXCR on the multiplex PCR reads; one entry per CDR3 protein. The sample holds 450,000 to 700,000 distinct CDR3 sequences, 13% seen once. The same sample was also used in a study of T cells in Graves' hyperthyroidism and ophthalmopathy. From that report: With the HTBI primer set, the TCR CDR3 went through a first round of RT-PCR. Using 13 V-J features, a model discriminated ophthalmopathy from stable hyperthyroidism.

The source was peripheral blood mononuclear cells (PBMCs), collected at new diagnosis, from a patient treated with antithyroid drugs. The chain recombines TRBV24-1 with TRBJ2-7; no reliable D call. This TCR derives from a man aged 25-40 years with Graves disease. CDR3 protein: CATPGFSPPPSEQYF. CDR3 coding DNA: TGTGCCACCCCCGGATTTTCCCCTCCTCCGTCCGAGCAGTACTTC.